These T cell receptor beta chains were read from a single sample in a study of a mutant IDH1 vaccine in newly diagnosed glioma. Data came from immunoSEQ multiplex PCR; TCRdb stores just in-frame clones and leaves some out. Among about 40,000 clones listed, about 76% were seen once. No antigens are known for them. This specimen consisted of PBMCs, obtained from a glioma patient whose treatment included an IDH1 peptide vaccine. The origin of the receptors is a man in his fifties or sixties with glioma. CDR3s include the opening cysteine and the closing phenylalanine or tryptophan. D genes are given only for firm matches. Clone size is shown for a subset of rows, as once, few, many or a class of expanded clone.

>TRBD2|.|TRBV13|TRBJ2-7
CASSRTVTGGLYEQYF
TGTGCCAGCAGCCGCACTGTCACGGGGGGTCTCTACGAGCAGTACTTC
>TRBD1|.|TRBV7-9|TRBJ2-7
CASSLGQGDGEQYF
TGTGCCAGCAGTCTCGGACAGGGGGACGGCGAGCAGTACTTC
>.|.|TRBV10-3|TRBJ2-7
CATQVGVGGPYEQYF
TGTGCCACACAGGTTGGAGTAGGGGGACCCTACGAGCAGTACTTC
>.|once|TRBV6-5|TRBJ2-7
CASGRDPGAGEQYF
TGTGCCAGCGGCCGGGACCCCGGGGCGGGCGAGCAGTACTTC
>.|.|TRBV4-1|TRBJ1-5
CASSLGGDQPQHF
TGCGCCAGCAGCCTGGGCGGGGATCAGCCCCAGCATTTT
>.|.|TRBV13|TRBJ1-5
CASSLRVSNQPQHF
TGTGCCAGCAGCTTAAGGGTTAGCAATCAGCCCCAGCATTTT
>.|.|TRBV18|TRBJ2-2
CASSPDRNTGELFF
TGTGCCAGCTCACCCGACAGGAACACCGGGGAGCTGTTTTTT
>.|few|TRBV4-1|TRBJ1-3
CASSQDGWTGNTIYF
TGCGCCAGCAGCCAAGATGGGTGGACTGGAAACACCATATATTTT
>.|.|TRBV10-3|TRBJ1-4
CAISESDGATNEKLFF
TGTGCCATCAGTGAGTCGGACGGGGCAACTAATGAAAAACTGTTTTTT
>.|many|TRBV6-6|TRBJ2-6
CASSNSQDTGANVLTF
TGTGCCAGCAGTAACTCCCAGGATACTGGGGCCAACGTCCTGACTTTC
>.|.|TRBV30|TRBJ2-2
CAWSVVRGHYANTGELFF
TGTGCCTGGAGTGTAGTGCGGGGGCACTACGCGAACACCGGGGAGCTGTTTTTT
>TRBD1|.|TRBV13|TRBJ2-7
CASSSRTGGREQYF
TGTGCCAGCAGCTCACGGACAGGGGGTAGGGAGCAGTACTTC
>.|.|TRBV7-9|TRBJ1-1
CASSFGTATEAFF
TGTGCCAGCAGTTTCGGGACGGCCACTGAAGCTTTCTTT
>.|.|TRBV19|TRBJ1-1
CASVQGTNTEAFF
TGTGCCAGTGTACAGGGAACCAACACTGAAGCTTTCTTT
>.|.|TRBV5-8|TRBJ2-5
CASSFIFALAGQETQYF
TGTGCCAGCAGCTTTATTTTTGCCTTGGCGGGACAAGAGACCCAGTACTTC
>TRBD1|.|TRBV29-1|TRBJ2-1
CSVRDREGNEQFF
TGCAGCGTCCGGGACAGGGAAGGAAATGAGCAGTTCTTC
>.|.|TRBV6-1|TRBJ1-2
CASSDLPPRVPGYTF
TGTGCCAGCAGTGACCTACCCCCCAGGGTGCCTGGCTACACCTTC
>.|.|TRBV28|TRBJ2-3
CASSLEGRGPDTQYF
TGTGCCAGCAGTTTAGAGGGCAGGGGTCCAGATACGCAGTATTTT
>.|once|TRBV5-5|TRBJ1-5
CASSPDWAISNQPQHF
TGTGCCAGCAGTCCCGACTGGGCTATTAGCAATCAGCCCCAGCATTTT
>TRBD1|.|TRBV18|TRBJ1-6
CASSHRQGKTNSPLHF
TGTGCCAGCTCACACCGACAGGGAAAGACTAATTCACCCCTCCACTTT